Sequencing of this TCR beta chain was carried out in a study of regulatory T cells in long-lasting Graves disease. The wider study: A definition of persistent Graves' disease required over 5 years of antithyroid drugs plus positive TSH receptor antibodies.

Note on this clonotype: The antigen is not known.

Broader study findings: Among samples with persistent disease, TRBV28, TRBJ1-2 and TRBJ2-5 were favored.

Noted time point: persistent/refractory GD, antithyroid drugs over 5 years with positive TRAb. With RNA extracted from PBMCs as input, the TCR library was made. Peripheral blood, at 8 to 9 milliliters, went into EDTA tubes. iRepertoire HTBI primers and Arm-PCR of CDR3 regions built TCR beta libraries. One entry per CDR3 protein, called by TCRdb with MiXCR from the multiplex PCR reads. The top ten hold around 21% of the sample, which has fewer than 450,000 distinct CDR3 sequences, around 20% seen once. The CDR3 is 13 amino acids. CDR1 and CDR2 (germline): SQVTM, ANQGSEA. Deletions cut 4 bases from V and 7 bases from J, with 16 bases between.

The sequence was obtained from a female donor with Graves disease. Sequences were derived from peripheral blood mononuclear cells (PBMCs), sampled when the disease was refractory, from a patient treated with antithyroid drugs. The V gene is TRBV29-1, the J gene TRBJ1-2; D might be TRBD1 (5 bases). This CDR3 is CSVVPRLGAGYTF. The CDR3 nucleotides read TGCAGCGTTGTCCCACGTTTAGGGGCTGGCTACACCTTC.